A selection of T cell receptor beta chains follows, all from one sample in a study of blood T cell repertoires in COVID-19. Data came from immunoSEQ multiplex PCR; TCRdb stores just in-frame clones and leaves some out. The data hold about 17,000 clones, with about 92% observed a single time. The sequenced sample consisted of peripheral blood. The receptors shown here come from a human donor in a cohort sampled during active COVID-19. The CDR3 runs from the conserved cysteine through the conserved F or W. Expanded clones get a size class; other rows say once, few or many, or leave the size out.

V gene,J gene,clone size,CDR3 protein
TRBV30,TRBJ1-6,NA,CAWQPTGGAGSPLHF
TRBV3-1/TRBV3-2,TRBJ2-7,NA,CASSQPSPRERSAGYEQYF
TRBV7-2,TRBJ2-5,NA,CASSRRNQETQYF
TRBV7-9,TRBJ1-4,NA,CASSWDRDDEKLFF
TRBV28,TRBJ1-4,NA,CASSPPGTGAEKLFF
TRBV5-1,TRBJ2-2,NA,CASSLWLTRGATTNTGELFF
TRBV4-3,TRBJ1-5,NA,CASSLGQFNQPQHF
TRBV6-4,TRBJ2-7,NA,CASSVGQGSYEQYF
TRBV6-5,TRBJ2-5,NA,CASSPGVQNQETQYF
TRBV18,TRBJ1-1,NA,CASSLPSGFNTEAFF
TRBV7-2,TRBJ2-7,NA,CASSFSTGAYEQYF
TRBV7-2,TRBJ2-1,NA,CASSPVPGLVSGFF
TRBV5-4,TRBJ1-1,few,CASSLRGGMNTEAFF
TRBV5-1,TRBJ2-2,NA,CASSFLGTNTGELFF
TRBV5-5,TRBJ2-7,NA,CASSFAARNYEQYF
TRBV19,TRBJ1-2,NA,CAGGVGQDGYTF
TRBV6-2/TRBV6-3,TRBJ2-1,NA,CASSLTTSGSYNEQFF